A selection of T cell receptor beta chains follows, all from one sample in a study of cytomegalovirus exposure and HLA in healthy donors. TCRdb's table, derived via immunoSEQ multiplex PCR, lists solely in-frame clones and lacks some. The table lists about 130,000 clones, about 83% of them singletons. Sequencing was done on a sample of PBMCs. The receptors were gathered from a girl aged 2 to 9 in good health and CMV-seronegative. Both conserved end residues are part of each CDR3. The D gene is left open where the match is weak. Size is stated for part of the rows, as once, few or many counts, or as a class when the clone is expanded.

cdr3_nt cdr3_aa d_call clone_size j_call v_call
TGTGCCAGCAGCTTCGGCGGGAGTGGGGAGCAGTACTTC CASSFGGSGEQYF TRBD2 NA TRBJ2-7 TRBV7-3
TGTGCCACCATAGAAGCACTTTCGGACGAGCAGTACTTC CATIEALSDEQYF NA NA TRBJ2-7 TRBV2
TGTGCCAGCAGCTATACCGGGACAGGCAGAGGTTTGACTGAAGCTTTCTTT CASSYTGTGRGLTEAFF TRBD1 NA TRBJ1-1 TRBV7-2
TGTGCCAGCAGTTTAGCGGGGACAGACTCAACGGCCGAGCAGTACTTC CASSLAGTDSTAEQYF NA NA TRBJ2-7 TRBV6-5
TGTGCCAGCAGCCCGGGCAATGAGCAGTTCTTC CASSPGNEQFF NA NA TRBJ2-1 TRBV7-3
TGTGCCAGCAGTGAAGGGACAGGGCTGGCACACTATGGCTACACCTTC CASSEGTGLAHYGYTF TRBD1 NA TRBJ1-2 TRBV6-1
TGCGCCAGCAGCCCACACCGCGGCAATGAGCAGTTCTTC CASSPHRGNEQFF NA NA TRBJ2-1 TRBV4-1
TGTGCCAGCTCACCCCTGGGGCGAGAGACCCAGTACTTC CASSPLGRETQYF NA NA TRBJ2-5 TRBV18
TGTGCCAGCAGTGAATTGCTAGCGGCAAACACCGGGGAGCTGTTTTTT CASSELLAANTGELFF TRBD2 NA TRBJ2-2 TRBV6-1
TGTGCCAGCAGCCAAGGACAGGGGTCACCTTACGAGCAGTACTTC CASSQGQGSPYEQYF TRBD1 NA TRBJ2-7 TRBV11-2
TGTGCCAGTAGTACGACAGGGTACTATGGCTACACCTTC CASSTTGYYGYTF TRBD1 NA TRBJ1-2 TRBV19
TGTGCCAGCAGCAGAACCGGGACAGGGTCTCACGAGCAGTACTTC CASSRTGTGSHEQYF TRBD1 NA TRBJ2-7 TRBV9
TGTGCCAGCAGTGAAGGACAGGGACCCCATCAGCCCCAGCATTTT CASSEGQGPHQPQHF TRBD1 NA TRBJ1-5 TRBV6-1
TGTGCCAGCAGCAATCCCAGTAACTATGGCTACACCTTC CASSNPSNYGYTF NA NA TRBJ1-2 TRBV7-2
TGCGCCAGCAGACCGGGACTAGCCCAAGAGACCCAGTACTTC CASRPGLAQETQYF TRBD2 NA TRBJ2-5 TRBV4-1
TGTGCCAGCAGTATACGGTTGAGGACAGGGGTTACTGGCTACACCTTC CASSIRLRTGVTGYTF TRBD1 few TRBJ1-2 TRBV28
TGTGCCAGCAGCTTGTTCCGGACAGGGGTGCACGAGCAGTACTTC CASSLFRTGVHEQYF TRBD1 NA TRBJ2-7 TRBV7-2
TGTGCCAGCAGTTTTACAGGGAGCTCCTACGAGCAGTACTTC CASSFTGSSYEQYF NA NA TRBJ2-7 TRBV27
TGTGCCAGCAGTCCAACGCTAGCGGGATCCTACAATGAGCAGTTCTTC CASSPTLAGSYNEQFF TRBD2 NA TRBJ2-1 TRBV6-6
TGTGCCAGCAGTCCTGCTAGCGGGAAAGGAAGGAAGCAGTTCTTC CASSPASGKGRKQFF TRBD2 NA TRBJ2-1 TRBV28
TGTGCCAGCAGTATTCTCACGGACAGGCCTTTCTATGGCTACACCTTC CASSILTDRPFYGYTF TRBD1 NA TRBJ1-2 TRBV27
TGTGCCAGACCCTATGGCGGGAAGGGCTACGAGCAGTACTTC CARPYGGKGYEQYF NA NA TRBJ2-7 TRBV6-7
TGTGCCAGCAGTTACGGGGAGCTTAACACTGAAGCTTTCTTT CASSYGELNTEAFF NA few TRBJ1-1 TRBV6-6
TGTGCCAGCAGCTTAGGGGACTACAGCACAGATACGCAGTATTTT CASSLGDYSTDTQYF TRBD2 NA TRBJ2-3 TRBV7-9
TGTGCCAGCAGCTCCTCCGGACAGGGGTACGACGAGCAGTACTTC CASSSSGQGYDEQYF TRBD1 NA TRBJ2-7 TRBV7-6
TGTGCCAGCAGCTTAGGGGACAGAGTTTTCCCGACCACTGAAGCTTTCTTT CASSLGDRVFPTTEAFF TRBD1 NA TRBJ1-1 TRBV11-3
TGTGCCAGCAGCCTGAGGGGACTAGCGGGAGTTGAGCAGTTCTTC CASSLRGLAGVEQFF TRBD2 NA TRBJ2-1 TRBV7-9
TGCGCCAGCAGCATAGGACAGTTACAAGAGACCCAGTACTTC CASSIGQLQETQYF NA NA TRBJ2-5 TRBV5-1
TGTGCCAGCAAGGGCAGGGGGTTTTGGAATGAGCAGTTCTTC CASKGRGFWNEQFF TRBD1 NA TRBJ2-1 TRBV28
TGTGCCAGTGCCTCGGAGAGCCCTACTTACGAGCAGTACTTC CASASESPTYEQYF NA NA TRBJ2-7 TRBV19
TGTGCCAGCAGTACCGGAACAACAGGGTTCTCCTACAATGAGCAGTTCTTC CASSTGTTGFSYNEQFF NA NA TRBJ2-1 TRBV25-1
TGTGCCAGCAGCTTAGGTAGGGGGACAGGGGTGGTCTCCTACAATGAGCAGTTCTTC CASSLGRGTGVVSYNEQFF TRBD1 NA TRBJ2-1 TRBV7-9
TGTGCCAGCAGCTTAAGACTAGCGGGGGTCCTTAGCACAGATACGCAGTATTTT CASSLRLAGVLSTDTQYF TRBD2 NA TRBJ2-3 TRBV13
TGTGCCAGCAGTGACAGAAGGGCCAACGTCCTGACTTTC CASSDRRANVLTF NA few TRBJ2-6 TRBV25-1
TGTGCTAGTGGTTTAGTGATCGGTGAGCAGTTCTTC CASGLVIGEQFF NA NA TRBJ2-1 TRBV12-5
TGTGCCAGCAGCTTCGGGGACAGGGGGGCAGCCAAAAACATTCAGTACTTC CASSFGDRGAAKNIQYF TRBD1 NA TRBJ2-4 TRBV5-4
TGCGCCAGCAGCTTGGAGCGGAGCAGCACAGATACGCAGTATTTT CASSLERSSTDTQYF NA NA TRBJ2-3 TRBV5-1
TGTGCCACCAGCAGCCCCCAACAGGGGACGGGAAACATTCAGTACTTC CATSSPQQGTGNIQYF TRBD1 few TRBJ2-4 TRBV15
TGTGCCAGCAGTCCCGGAGAAACAGGGGCGAGCACCTTC CASSPGETGASTF TRBD1 NA TRBJ1-2 TRBV2
TGTGCCAGCAGCTTAGCGGGGCTAACGAACACTGAAGCTTTCTTT CASSLAGLTNTEAFF NA NA TRBJ1-1 TRBV7-9
TGTGCCAGCAGTCCGGGACTAGCGGCAAATGAGCAGTTCTTC CASSPGLAANEQFF TRBD2 NA TRBJ2-1 TRBV6-4
TGTGCCAGCAGTGAAACGGGAATTAACTATGGCTACACCTTC CASSETGINYGYTF NA NA TRBJ1-2 TRBV2
TGTGCCAGCTCACCCAACGTTGATGGGCCGAACACTGAAGCTTTCTTT CASSPNVDGPNTEAFF NA NA TRBJ1-1 TRBV18
TGTGCCAGCAGTTCGGTGACAGGGCTGAACACTGAAGCTTTCTTT CASSSVTGLNTEAFF TRBD1 few TRBJ1-1 TRBV6-5
TGTGCCAGCAGCGCCCGACAGGGGACCGGGGAGCTGTTTTTT CASSARQGTGELFF TRBD1 NA TRBJ2-2 TRBV7-3